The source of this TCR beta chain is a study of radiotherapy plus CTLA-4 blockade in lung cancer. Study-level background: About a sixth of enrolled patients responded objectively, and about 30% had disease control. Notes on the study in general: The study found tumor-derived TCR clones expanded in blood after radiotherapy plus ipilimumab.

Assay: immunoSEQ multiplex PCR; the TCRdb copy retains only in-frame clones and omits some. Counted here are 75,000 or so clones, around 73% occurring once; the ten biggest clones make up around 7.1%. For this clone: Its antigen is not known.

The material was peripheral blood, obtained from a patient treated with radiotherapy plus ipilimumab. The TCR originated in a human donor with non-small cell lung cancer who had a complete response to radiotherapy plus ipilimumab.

CDR3 nucleotides: TGCAGCGTTGGGAGCAGGTCCTCTGTCGGGACCCAGTACTTC. It encodes CSVGSRSSVGTQYF. The chain joins TRBV29-1 to TRBJ2-5; unclear D gene. This CDR3 is built from 14 residues. Germline values: CDR1 SQVTM, CDR2 ANQGSEA. V lost 4 bases to trimming and J lost 7 bases, with 19 bases between them.